Below, 29 T cell receptor beta chains from the same sample are listed, as sequenced in a study of cytomegalovirus exposure and HLA in healthy donors. PCR involved 60 Vbeta and 13 Jbeta primers. Here immunoSEQ multiplex PCR was the method, and the copy in TCRdb shows in-frame clones only, minus some. Of over 85,000 clones listed, about 70% are singletons. Sequenced material: PBMCs. These TCRs come from a female donor in good health and CMV-seronegative.

V is TRBV27 and J is TRBJ2-7, with D perhaps TRBD2 (6 bases). Germline values: CDR1 MNHEY, CDR2 SMNVEV (reference sequence). The CDR3 consists of 14 residues. The V gene lost 2 bases and the J gene lost 2 bases, with 10 bases spanning the gap. The CDR3: CASSLRRGTYEQYF. Written as DNA, the CDR3 is TGTGCCAGCAGTTTAAGGCGGGGCACCTACGAGCAGTACTTC.

The chain employs TRBV7-2 and TRBJ2-3; possible D gene TRBD1, 6 bases. This CDR3 spans 16 amino acids. V shed 1 base and J shed 6 bases, with 17 bases lying between them. The germline gives CDR1 SGHTA, CDR2 FQGNSA. The CDR3 DNA is TGTGCCAGCAGCTTAGGCTCTCGTATGGGGGCCGATACGCAGTATTTT. It is translated as CASSLGSRMGADTQYF. The full variable domain, with the rest looked up from reference TRBV7-2 and TRBJ2-3, is GAGVSQSPSNKVTEKGKDVELRCDPISGHTALYWYRQSLGQGLEFLIYFQGNSAPDKSGLPSDRFSAERTGGSVSTLTIQRTQQEDSAVYLCASSLGSRMGADTQYFGPGTRLTVL.

The gene calls are TRBV27 and TRBJ1-1; D not resolved. V was trimmed by 6 bases and J by 6 bases, leaving 17 bases between them. In germline, CDR1 is MNHEY, CDR2 SMNVEV (reference sequence). The CDR3 extends over 14 amino acids. DNA of the CDR3: TGTGCCAGCAGCAGATATGAGGTAGACTCTGAAGCTTTCTTT. Its protein product is CASSRYEVDSEAFF.

The gene calls are TRBV5-1 and TRBJ1-2; 11 nucleotides match TRBD1. The CDR3 covers 17 residues. After removal of 0 bases from V and 4 bases from J, the junction contained 8 bases not matched to a gene. In germline, CDR1 is SGHRS, CDR2 YFSETQ. CDR3 nucleotides: TGCGCCAGCAGCTTGGCCGAGTGGACAGGGGGCTTCTATGGCTACACCTTC. Residues: CASSLAEWTGGFYGYTF.

This chain joins TRBV28 and TRBJ2-7; perhaps TRBD2 as D (6 bases). The CDR3 sequence is 16 residues long. V was clipped by 2 bases and J by 5 bases, with 19 bases between them. Germline V gene data show CDR1 as MDHEN and CDR2 as SYDVKM. The CDR3 bases are TGTGCCAGCAGTTTAAGGTCTCGGGGGACGGTAAACGAGCAGTACTTC. Protein product: CASSLRSRGTVNEQYF. The full variable domain, in which reference TRBV28 and TRBJ2-7 provide the parts outside the CDR3, is DVKVTQSSRYLVKRTGEKVFLECVQDMDHENMFWYRQDPGLGLRLIYFSYDVKMKEKGDIPEGYSVSREKKERFSLILESASTNQTSMYLCASSLRSRGTVNEQYFGPGTRLTVT.

The chain is built from TRBV10-3 and TRBJ1-4, with TRBD1 identical over 10 bases. The trim removed 3 bases at V and 5 bases at J, leaving 6 bases unmatched. CDR1 ENHRY and CDR2 SYGVKD come from the germline V gene. The CDR3 covers 16 residues. CDR3 nucleotide sequence: TGTGCCATCAGTGAATTTAAGGGACAGGGGAATGAAAAACTGTTTTTT. It yields the protein CAISEFKGQGNEKLFF.

The DNA for the CDR3 is TGTGCCAGTAGTAGCCCCCCTAGCGGGAGACTCTGGTACAATGAGCAGTTCTTC. Its translation is CASSSPPSGRLWYNEQFF. The V call is TRBV19, the J call TRBJ2-1, with 10 nucleotides matching TRBD2. V shed 4 bases, J shed 4 bases, and the junction held 13 bases outside the gene matches. Germline V lookup: CDR1 LNHDA, CDR2 SQIVND (reference sequence). The CDR3 covers 18 residues.

The chain uses TRBV29-1 and TRBJ1-2; 11 bases are a match to TRBD1. The ends lost 0 bases at V and 7 bases at J; junction bases unmatched: 7. The germline V gene has CDR1 SQVTM and CDR2 ANQGSEA. The CDR3 contains 15 residues. The CDR3 reads CSVEDEGTGGLGYTF. DNA of the CDR3: TGCAGCGTTGAAGATGAAGGGACAGGGGGGCTTGGCTACACCTTC.

The V gene is TRBV2, the J gene TRBJ1-5; 8 nucleotides line up with TRBD1. This CDR3 contains 14 residues. V was pared by 4 bases and J by 4 bases, with 3 bases of the junction left unmatched. From germline, CDR1 is SNHLY and CDR2 FYNNEI. CDR3 amino acids: CASSARDRNQPQHF. The CDR3 DNA reads as TGTGCCAGCAGTGCTAGGGACAGGAATCAGCCCCAGCATTTT.

The rearrangement joins TRBV11-3 to TRBJ2-5; no firm D call. The end of the DNA is better explained by TRBJ2-7, so the J call may be wrong. The germline V gene encodes CDR1 SGHNT and CDR2 YENEEA. There are 13 residues in the CDR3. The CDR3: CASSLGQNYEQYF. The CDR3 nucleotides are TGTGCCAGCAGCTTAGGGCAAAACTACGAGCAGTACTTC.

The chain recombines TRBV29-1 with TRBJ2-3; the match to TRBD1 covers 7 bases. Germline V gene lookup returns CDR1 SQVTM and CDR2 ANQGSEA. This CDR3 contains 15 residues. Trimming at V came to 5 bases and at J to 0 bases, leaving 8 bases not matched to a gene. Here the CDR3 DNA reads TGCAGCGTTAATACAGGGGCCTCTAGCACAGATACGCAGTATTTT. Its protein is CSVNTGASSTDTQYF.

This chain connects TRBV30 to TRBJ1-2, with D uncertain. Per germline, CDR1 GTSNPN and CDR2 SVGIG (reference sequence). Trimming left V 2 bases short and J 8 bases short, with 9 bases between. CDR3 length: 11 amino acids. In DNA form, the CDR3 reads TGTGCCTGGAGTCCCGCCCGGGGCTACACCTTC. This gives the protein CAWSPARGYTF.

This clone was seen a handful of times. V and J are TRBV7-3 and TRBJ1-5; D remains ambiguous. Germline V gene sequence: CDR1 SGHTA, CDR2 FQGTGA. The germline V and J ends were trimmed by 5 bases and 8 bases, with 19 bases remaining between them. CDR3 length equals 15 residues. The CDR3 spells CASSPYLSLIKPQHF. The CDR3 DNA follows: TGTGCCAGCAGCCCCTATTTGAGTTTAATAAAGCCCCAGCATTTT.

This clone was found a few times. This sequence joins TRBV5-1 and TRBJ2-7; 9 nucleotides match TRBD1. The CDR3 spans 16 residues. The germline CDR1 and CDR2 sequences are SGHRS and YFSETQ. Germline trimming cut 4 bases from V and 3 bases from J; bases unmatched to any gene: 11. The CDR3, as DNA: TGCGCCAGCAGCGAAGGCTACGGGACAGGGTTCTACGAGCAGTACTTC. Translated, it gives CASSEGYGTGFYEQYF.

This clone was counted only a few times. The chain couples TRBV6-1 to TRBJ2-5; D unclear. The CDR3 totals 13 residues. Germline assignment: CDR1 MNHNS and CDR2 SASEGT. CDR3 loop: CALGRKALEAQYF. The CDR3 region has the DNA TGTGCTCTAGGCCGGAAGGCGCTTGAGGCCCAGTACTTC.

The J gene is TRBJ2-4, the V gene TRBV18, with a possible D match to TRBD2 (6 bases). Trimming cost V 4 bases and J 1 base, with 11 bases left between them. Germline lookup yields CDR1 KGHSH and CDR2 LQKENI. This CDR3 contains 15 residues. CDR3: CASSLAGLAKNIQYF. CDR3 nucleotide sequence: TGTGCCAGCTCACTCGCGGGGTTGGCCAAAAACATTCAGTACTTC.

This clone appeared a few times. V is TRBV28 and J is TRBJ1-5; unclear D gene. Trimming shortened V by 3 bases and J by 3 bases, and 9 bases separated the two germline ends. CDR3 size: 14 residues. The germline V gene has CDR1 MDHEN and CDR2 SYDVKM. The chain's CDR3 is CASSLRVYNQPQHF. The CDR3 nucleotides read TGTGCCAGCAGTTTGAGGGTCTACAATCAGCCCCAGCATTTT.

This clone has just a few counts. V gene TRBV5-6 combines with J gene TRBJ2-7; a possible D gene is TRBD2 (6 bases). The length of the CDR3 is 14 residues. The ends were cut back, 2 bases at V and 2 bases at J, with 11 bases in the middle. Germline CDR1 reads SGHDT; CDR2 reads YYEEEE. DNA of the CDR3: TGTGCCAGCAGCTTCGGGAGCGGCACCTACGAGCAGTACTTC. Translated: CASSFGSGTYEQYF.

This clone was counted only a few times. This chain links TRBV6-5 with TRBJ2-1; D might be TRBD1 (6 bases). V dropped 0 bases and J dropped 8 bases, with 14 bases sitting between them. This CDR3 spans 15 amino acids. Germline assignment: CDR1 MNHEY and CDR2 SVGAGI. The CDR3 loop is CASSYSRGRGYEQFF. The CDR3 DNA sequence: TGTGCCAGCAGTTACTCGAGGGGGAGAGGGTATGAGCAGTTCTTC.

This chain joins TRBV6-5 and TRBJ2-7; D is unresolved. CDR1 MNHEY and CDR2 SVGAGI come from the germline V gene. Trimming left V 2 bases short and J 2 bases short, with 13 bases between. The CDR3 totals 15 residues. The CDR3 region is CASSYRLVATYEQYF. In nucleotides, the CDR3 is TGTGCCAGCAGTTACAGGCTAGTGGCAACCTACGAGCAGTACTTC.

The J gene is TRBJ1-3, the V gene TRBV14, with D unresolved. V lost 3 bases to trimming and J lost 1 base, with 7 bases between them. This CDR3 comprises 14 residues. Germline V gene lookup returns CDR1 SGHDN and CDR2 FVKESK. CDR3 residues: CASSQEGSGNTIYF. In nucleotides, the CDR3 is TGTGCCAGCAGCCAGGAGGGTTCTGGAAACACCATATATTTT.

V gene TRBV30 combines with J gene TRBJ1-5; D remains ambiguous. The length of the CDR3 is 13 residues. Germline V gene lookup returns CDR1 GTSNPN and CDR2 SVGIG (reference sequence). V lost 3 bases to trimming and J lost 1 base, with 7 bases between them. The CDR3 region is CAWSERSNQPQHF. The CDR3 DNA sequence: TGTGCCTGGAGCGAGCGGAGCAATCAGCCCCAGCATTTT.

The J gene is TRBJ1-2, the V gene TRBV7-9, with a tentative D call TRBD1 (5 bases). The CDR3 loop spans 14 amino acids. From germline, CDR1 is SEHNR and CDR2 FQNEAQ (reference sequence). The V and J ends lost 4 bases and 8 bases respectively, with 17 bases between them. CDR3 bases: TGTGCCAGCAGCTACGAGCCACAGGTCGGGGGCTACACCTTC. Amino acid sequence: CASSYEPQVGGYTF.

In this sample, this clone turned up once. The V and J genes are TRBV30 and TRBJ2-5; D unclear. The CDR3 length is 11 residues. CDR1 is GTSNPN, CDR2 SVGIG, per germline (reference sequence). Trimming took 7 bases from V and 2 from J, leaving 8 bases between them. The CDR3 DNA is TGTGCCTCCCAGGCGCAAGAGACCCAGTACTTC. This sequence encodes CASQAQETQYF.

This clone turned up a few times. This sequence joins TRBV19 and TRBJ2-5; D uncertain. CDR1 is LNHDA and CDR2 is SQIVND in the germline V gene (reference sequence). The CDR3 extends over 13 amino acids. Trimming took 3 bases from V and 7 from J, leaving 12 bases between them. The CDR3 nucleotides are TGTGCCAGTAGTATGGAGCCCAAAGGGACCCAGTACTTC. Protein product: CASSMEPKGTQYF.

The chain recombines TRBV28 with TRBJ2-7; a possible D gene is TRBD2 (7 bases). CDR3 length: 14 residues. Trimming shortened V by 5 bases and J by 3 bases, and 14 bases separated the two germline ends. Germline CDR1 MDHEN, CDR2 SYDVKM. Here the CDR3 reads CASSPLGGLYEQYF. The CDR3 nucleotides read TGTGCCAGCAGTCCCCTCGGGGGGCTCTACGAGCAGTACTTC. Full variable domain (missing parts from reference TRBV28 and TRBJ2-7): DVKVTQSSRYLVKRTGEKVFLECVQDMDHENMFWYRQDPGLGLRLIYFSYDVKMKEKGDIPEGYSVSREKKERFSLILESASTNQTSMYLCASSPLGGLYEQYFGPGTRLTVT.

CDR3 amino acids: CASSRRTDGSLHF. The CDR3 DNA is TGTGCCAGCAGTAGACGGACAGACGGCTCCCTCCACTTT. J is TRBJ1-6 and V is TRBV6-5; maybe TRBD1 (6 bases). Germline values: CDR1 MNHEY, CDR2 SVGAGI. There are 13 residues in the CDR3. Trimming took off 5 bases at V and 14 bases at J, with 16 bases between the two ends.

This clone was counted a few times. This chain joins TRBV5-4 and TRBJ2-2; D is possibly TRBD1 (5 bases). The ends were cut back, 4 bases at V and 6 bases at J, with 16 bases in the middle. The CDR3 extends over 15 amino acids. The germline V gene encodes CDR1 SGHNT and CDR2 YYREEE (reference sequence). DNA of the CDR3: TGTGCCAGCAGCGCGGACCTCAGGGAAGCCGGGGAGCTGTTTTTT. Protein sequence: CASSADLREAGELFF.

This rearrangement joins TRBV11-2 to TRBJ2-3, with 8 bases that match TRBD1. This CDR3 has 15 amino acids. The J segment lost 3 bases and the V segment lost 7 bases, leaving 9 bases of the junction unmatched. Germline V gene sequence: CDR1 SGHAT, CDR2 FQNNGV. The CDR3 DNA reads TGTGCCAGCACCCTCTGGACAGGGTATACAGATACGCAGTATTTT. It specifies CASTLWTGYTDTQYF.